This T cell receptor (beta chain) was retrieved from a study of T cell responses to AZD1222 COVID-19 vaccine. The CDR3 extends over 18 amino acids. J lost 5 bases, V lost 1 base, and 9 bases had no gene match. Germline CDR1 SEHNR, CDR2 FQNEAQ (reference sequence). Data came from immunoSEQ multiplex PCR; TCRdb stores just in-frame clones and leaves some out. Its listing shows about 140,000 clones. Sequenced sample: peripheral blood. V usage is TRBV7-9 and J usage is TRBJ2-3, with TRBD2 matching 13 bases. The TCR originated in an adult in good health. CDR3 residues: CASSLGTSGGARKDTQYF. For the CDR3, the DNA is TGTGCCAGCAGCTTAGGAACTAGCGGGGGGGCCAGGAAAGATACGCAGTATTTT.